A selection of T cell receptor beta chains follows, all from one sample in a study of blood T cell repertoires in COVID-19. Sequencing used immunoSEQ multiplex PCR; TCRdb keeps in-frame clones, though not all of them. The sample records some 200,000 clones, roughly nine tenths being singletons. Sequenced input: PBMCs or T cells enriched from blood (not recorded which). Receptors originate from a woman under 30 in a cohort exposed to, infected with or recovered from COVID-19 (not recorded which). Both conserved end residues are part of each CDR3. D genes are given only for firm matches. The size field is filled for only some rows; it gives once, few, many or a size class.

j_call d_call v_call clone_size cdr3_nt cdr3_aa
TRBJ1-1 TRBD1 TRBV6-5 - TGTGCCAGCAGTTCAACAGGGGGGAGGGAAGCTTTCTTT CASSSTGGREAFF
TRBJ2-7 - TRBV27 - TGTGCCAGCAGTTGGAGCGGAGGCTCCTACGAGCAGTACTTC CASSWSGGSYEQYF
TRBJ1-4 TRBD1 TRBV2 - TGTGCCAGCAGTGTTCCCGGGACAGGGGGTGAAAAACTGTTTTTT CASSVPGTGGEKLFF
TRBJ1-1 - TRBV19 - TGTGCCAGTAGTACCAGGGGCTATGAAGCTTTCTTT CASSTRGYEAFF
TRBJ1-3 - TRBV28 - TGTGCCAGCAGGGGCGGGGCGTCGGGAAACACCATATATTTT CASRGGASGNTIYF
TRBJ2-7 - TRBV4-1 few TGCGCCAGCAGCTATCGGAAGGGGCCGTCCTACGAGCAGTACTTC CASSYRKGPSYEQYF
TRBJ1-1 - TRBV14 - TGTGCCAGCAGCCAAGATTGGTCAGGGGCATTGAACACTGAAGCTTTCTTT CASSQDWSGALNTEAFF
TRBJ1-1 TRBD1 TRBV27 - TGTGCCAGCAGTTTATCCGCCAGGGGGCGGAACACTGAAGCTTTCTTT CASSLSARGRNTEAFF
TRBJ2-1 TRBD1 TRBV5-5 once TGTGCCAGCAGCCCCACAGGGGCCATCGCGACCAATGAGCAGTTCTTC CASSPTGAIATNEQFF
TRBJ1-2 - TRBV14 - TGTGCCAGCAGCCAAGGCAGGGCAGGCTATGGCTACACCTTC CASSQGRAGYGYTF
TRBJ1-1 - TRBV19 - TGTGCCAGCCATGTGCGGGGAACTGAAGCTTTCTTT CASHVRGTEAFF
TRBJ2-7 TRBD2 TRBV5-5 - TGTGCCAGCAGGGAGGGACTAGCGGGAGAGAGCTACGAGCAGTACTTC CASREGLAGESYEQYF
TRBJ1-1 TRBD1 TRBV2 once TGTGCCAGCAGCCCCGGACAGGGGATGAGCACTGAAGCTTTCTTT CASSPGQGMSTEAFF
TRBJ1-2 - TRBV3-1/TRBV3-2 - TGTGCCAGCAGCCAAGTCTCACAGGAACACGGCTACACCTTC CASSQVSQEHGYTF
TRBJ2-5 TRBD1 TRBV19 - TGTGCCAGTAGCTCCGGGACAGGGGGCTTCCCCGCGGAGACCCAGTACTTC CASSSGTGGFPAETQYF
TRBJ1-2 - TRBV6-2/TRBV6-3 - TGTGCCAGCAGTACCGGCGGATTAAACTATGGCTACACCTTC CASSTGGLNYGYTF
TRBJ1-6 - TRBV7-9 - TGTGCCAGCAGCCTATCACAGGGAAATAATTCACCCCTCCACTTT CASSLSQGNNSPLHF
TRBJ2-5 TRBD2 TRBV19 - TGTGCCAGTAGTTTCCGGGGGGGCCTGTCGGAGACCCAGTACTTC CASSFRGGLSETQYF
TRBJ2-1 TRBD2 TRBV18 - TGTGCCAGCTTGAGAAGCGGGGGGTACAATGAGCAGTTCTTC CASLRSGGYNEQFF
TRBJ1-6 TRBD1 TRBV28 once TGTGCCAGCAGTCCGGGACAGGGAGTAGAGGGCTGGGGTTCACCCCTCCACTTT CASSPGQGVEGWGSPLHF
TRBJ2-1 - TRBV28 - TGTGCCAGCAGGCCCAAAACAGGGATGGGGACCTACAATGAGCAGTTCTTC CASRPKTGMGTYNEQFF
TRBJ1-3 - TRBV18 many TGTGCCAGCTCACCAGAAGGGGCGATTGGAAACACCATATATTTT CASSPEGAIGNTIYF
TRBJ2-7 TRBD2 TRBV7-3 few TGTGCCAGCAGCTCCGGACTAGCGGAAGAGCAGTACTTC CASSSGLAEEQYF
TRBJ2-3 TRBD1 TRBV7-3 - TGTGCCAGCAGCCCAATGGGACAGGGGGCAGATACGCAGTATTTT CASSPMGQGADTQYF
TRBJ1-1 TRBD1 TRBV5-1 once TGCGCCAGCACCCGCGGGACAGGGGAGCCTGAAGCTTTCTTT CASTRGTGEPEAFF
TRBJ2-1 - TRBV7-7 - TGTGCTAGCAGCTTTGGGTTAGGAGGGCCGAGCAATGAGCAGTTCTTC CASSFGLGGPSNEQFF
TRBJ2-2 - TRBV6-1 - TGTGCCAGCAGTGAACCCGGGAAGAACACCGGGGAGCTGTTTTTT CASSEPGKNTGELFF
TRBJ2-7 - TRBV10-3 - TGTGCCATCAGTGAACAGGATTACGAGCAGTACTTC CAISEQDYEQYF
TRBJ1-5 TRBD1 TRBV4-2 - TGTGCCAGCAGCCAAGTCGGGACAGCCAATCAGCCCCAGCATTTT CASSQVGTANQPQHF
TRBJ1-1 - TRBV7-3 - TGTGCCAGCAGCTTACAGGGTGATACGGCTGAAGCTTTCTTT CASSLQGDTAEAFF
TRBJ1-1 - TRBV10-1 - TGCGCCAGCAGTGATGCCGCGGACGGGGATGAAGCTTTCTTT CASSDAADGDEAFF
TRBJ1-3 - TRBV28 - TGTGCCAGCAGCTCCCACCCCGCGGACATACTATCTGGAAACACCATATATTTT CASSSHPADILSGNTIYF
TRBJ2-1 TRBD2 TRBV3-1/TRBV3-2 - TGTGCCAGCAGCCAAGGAATGTCAGAGACTAGCGACAATGAGCAGTTCTTC CASSQGMSETSDNEQFF
TRBJ2-7 TRBD1 TRBV28 - TGTGCCAGCAGGTCACAGGGGGCTTCCTACGAGCAGTACTTC CASRSQGASYEQYF
TRBJ1-1 - TRBV27 - TGTGCCAGCAGTTTACACTCGACTGAAGCTTTCTTT CASSLHSTEAFF
TRBJ1-2 TRBD1 TRBV6-5 - TGTGCCAGCAACCCGGACAGGCCAATCTGGTATGGCTACACCTTC CASNPDRPIWYGYTF
TRBJ2-1 - TRBV5-4 - TGTGCCAGCAGCTTGGTCCGGGGTTCTGACTCCTACAATGAGCAGTTCTTC CASSLVRGSDSYNEQFF
TRBJ2-3 TRBD2 TRBV7-6 - TGTGCCAGCAGCTCTAGCGGGAGTGAAACAGATACGCAGTATTTT CASSSSGSETDTQYF
TRBJ2-2 TRBD1 TRBV9 few TGTGCCAGCAGCATCCGACAGGGGCCCAACACCGGGGAGCTGTTTTTT CASSIRQGPNTGELFF
TRBJ1-2 - TRBV7-2 - TGTGCCAGCAGCTTGGTATCTATTTTAGGCTACACCTTC CASSLVSILGYTF
TRBJ2-3 - TRBV2 - TGTGCCAGCAGTCTTCTAGCGAAGACAGATACGCAGTATTTT CASSLLAKTDTQYF
TRBJ1-3 - TRBV5-6 few TGTGCCAGCAGCTCGACAGTTAGCTCTGGAAACACCATATATTTT CASSSTVSSGNTIYF
TRBJ1-5 - TRBV5-6 - TGTGCCAGCAGCTTTCCGGGGGAGGCTCAGCCCCAGCATTTT CASSFPGEAQPQHF
TRBJ2-2 - TRBV6-5 - TGTGCCAGTGGGCGGGTGGAAGATACCGGGGAGCTGTTTTTT CASGRVEDTGELFF
TRBJ2-6 - TRBV19 - TGTGCCAGTAGTATAGAGGGGGGCTCTGGGGCCAACGTCCTGACTTTC CASSIEGGSGANVLTF
TRBJ1-4 - TRBV3-1/TRBV3-2 - TGTGCCAGCAGCCCAGGCCTCGGAGGCGGAAAACTGTTTTTT CASSPGLGGGKLFF
TRBJ2-7 TRBD2 TRBV11-2 - TGTGCCAGCAGCCCCTGGACTAGCGCCTCCTACGAGCAGTACTTC CASSPWTSASYEQYF
TRBJ2-5 TRBD2 TRBV7-2 once TGTGCCAGCAGCTTAGCGTTTCTAGCGGGGTCCCAAGAGACCCAGTACTTC CASSLAFLAGSQETQYF
TRBJ1-3 TRBD1 TRBV30 - TGTGCCTGGCTTAGACAGGGGGGGAACACCATATATTTT CAWLRQGGNTIYF
TRBJ2-5 TRBD2 TRBV5-4 - TGTGCCAGCAGTCCTCCCGGGACTATGAAGACCCAGTACTTC CASSPPGTMKTQYF